The entry that follows covers one T cell receptor (beta chain) sequence. Its antigen remains unidentified. Here immunoSEQ multiplex PCR was the method, and the copy in TCRdb shows in-frame clones only, minus some. Of about 350,000 clones in the sample, roughly 94% were seen once. Germline lookup yields CDR1 MNHEY and CDR2 SVGAGI. V lost 2 bases and J 7 bases, leaving 15 bases between the germline ends. The CDR3 runs 15 residues. The data derive from a study of Ad26.COV2.S vaccination and SARS-CoV-2 variants. Study observations and caveats: Substantial breadth in spike-specific CD8+ and CD4+ T cell responses was reportedly seen after vaccination. Breadth measured for non-spike TCRs was similar across vaccine and placebo recipients. Vaccinees displayed broader spike-specific TCR repertoires than placebo recipients. The TCR-based breadth and depth measures might underestimate overall T cell responses.

The rearrangement uses TRBV6-5 and TRBJ1-5; D uncertain. This TCR was recovered from a human donor who had recovered from COVID-19. Sequencing was performed on peripheral blood, taken after recovery from COVID-19. The CDR3 is CASSYNHSLRQPQHF. The DNA of the CDR3 is TGTGCCAGCAGTTACAATCACAGCCTTCGGCAGCCCCAGCATTTT.